This T cell receptor beta chain comes out of a study of response to subunit inactivated influenza vaccine. Regarding this clonotype: The target antigen is unknown.

V was pared by 4 bases and J by 5 bases, with 18 bases between. Germline lookup yields CDR1 MNHEY and CDR2 SMNVEV (reference sequence). CDR3 length: 16 amino acids. MiXCR, applied by TCRdb to the RT-PCR reads, yields one record per CDR3 protein. The sample includes approximately 700,000 distinct CDR3 sequences, 11% to 15% of them seen just once. Overall study results and limits: T cells newly recruited by each seasonal influenza vaccination are few, the authors suggested.

The chain links TRBV27 to TRBJ1-5; tentative D call: TRBD1 (6 bases). The sample here was PBMCs from blood, taken less than 15 days before vaccination. The sequence was collected from a man between 50 and 59 years old who received an inactivated influenza vaccine. CDR3 in DNA: TGTGCCAGCAGTTCCCTCCCGGCGGGACATGATCAGCCCCAGCATTTT. It specifies CASSSLPAGHDQPQHF.